The T cell receptor (beta chain) described here comes from a study of long-term antiretroviral therapy in people with HIV. Sequencing relied on immunoSEQ assay v3.0, run at survey level. Method: immunoSEQ multiplex PCR; TCRdb's copy keeps in-frame clones and lacks some. Of about 6,400 clones listed, around 77% are singletons. This receptor was obtained from a man aged 35 to 55 with HIV. The sequences come from unsorted PBMCs, collected 0.5 years before starting antiretroviral therapy.

The CDR3 loop reads CSVSGTGFSSSYNEQFF. The CDR3, as DNA: TGCAGCGTTTCCGGGACAGGCTTCTCTAGCTCCTACAATGAGCAGTTCTTC. This chain joins TRBV29-1 and TRBJ2-1; 8 bases align to TRBD1. This CDR3 spans 17 amino acids. Per germline, CDR1 SQVTM and CDR2 ANQGSEA. V dropped 5 bases and J dropped 0; count of bases not matched to a gene: 12.